The 26 T cell receptor beta chains given below trace back to one sample, sequenced in a study of cytotoxic CD8 clonotypes in ibrutinib-treated CLL. The data were produced by immunoSEQ multiplex PCR, yet TCRdb's version contains in-frame clones alone and is incomplete. This sample yields approximately 47,000 clones, of which 65% to 70% are seen a single time; 20% to 25% belongs to the top ten. The sample in question was PBMCs, obtained after 24 months of ibrutinib treatment. These receptors were obtained from a human donor with chronic lymphocytic leukemia.

The chain uses TRBV4-1 and TRBJ2-3; D not certain. The CDR3 has 13 residues. V was cut by 6 bases and J by 6 bases, with 13 bases left in between. From germline, CDR1 is MGHRA and CDR2 YSYEKL. The CDR3 sequence is CASSPLVWDTQYF. CDR3 sequence (DNA): TGCGCCAGCAGTCCGCTGGTGTGGGATACGCAGTATTTT.

The chain has TRBV19 and TRBJ2-1; 7 bases fit TRBD2. Germline values: CDR1 LNHDA, CDR2 SQIVND (reference sequence). This CDR3 has 14 amino acids. The V and J ends lost 4 bases and 6 bases, in that order; junction bases with no gene match: 6. CDR3 loop: CASSTQRGFNEQFF. The CDR3 DNA reads as TGTGCCAGTAGTACCCAGCGGGGTTTCAATGAGCAGTTCTTC.

CDR3 DNA sequence: TGCGCCAGCAGCTCCGGACTAGCGGGAGGGTGGGAAGAGACCCAGTACTTC. Protein product: CASSSGLAGGWEETQYF. The chain is built from TRBV5-1 and TRBJ2-5, with 15 positions matching TRBD2. CDR3 size: 17 residues. From germline, CDR1 is SGHRS and CDR2 YFSETQ. Trimming at V came to 3 bases and at J to 3 bases, leaving 6 bases not matched to a gene.

The V gene is TRBV25-1, the J gene TRBJ1-1, with D possibly matching TRBD1 (5 bases). This CDR3 is built from 13 residues. The germline CDR1 and CDR2 sequences are MGHDK and SYGVNS. With 4 bases removed from V and 6 bases from J, the gap between germline ends came to 12 bases. In DNA form, the CDR3 reads TGTGCCAGCAGTGTGGGCAGGGTTGCTGAAGCTTTCTTT. Protein product: CASSVGRVAEAFF.

The J gene is TRBJ1-1, the V gene TRBV6-5; 8 bases align to TRBD1. The trim removed 4 bases at V and 7 bases at J, leaving 8 bases unmatched. The CDR3 length is 14 residues. From germline, CDR1 is MNHEY and CDR2 SVGAGI. The CDR3 DNA follows: TGTGCCAGCAGTTCCCCCACCACAGGGGGTGAAGCTTTCTTT. Amino acids: CASSSPTTGGEAFF.

This clone turned up a few times. This sequence joins TRBV5-1 and TRBJ2-2; possibly TRBD1 for D (6 bases). The V and J ends lost 2 bases and 0 bases respectively, with 14 bases between them. The germline V gene encodes CDR1 SGHRS and CDR2 YFSETQ. The CDR3 spans 17 residues. The CDR3 nucleotides read TGCGCCAGCAGCTTTGGAACAGGGATACCGAACACCGGGGAGCTGTTTTTT. This sequence encodes CASSFGTGIPNTGELFF.

V and J are TRBV19 and TRBJ2-2; unclear D gene. CDR3 length equals 14 residues. Germline V gene lookup returns CDR1 LNHDA and CDR2 SQIVND (reference sequence). V shed 3 bases and J shed 2 bases, with 7 bases lying between them. The CDR3 spells CASSIWGNTGELFF. CDR3 nucleotides: TGTGCCAGTAGTATTTGGGGAAACACCGGGGAGCTGTTTTTT. The complete variable domain, with remaining parts taken from reference TRBV19 and TRBJ2-2, reads DGGITQSPKYLFRKEGQNVTLSCEQNLNHDAMYWYRQDPGQGLRLIYYSQIVNDFQKGDIAEGYSVSREKKESFPLTVTSAQKNPTAFYLCASSIWGNTGELFFGEGSRLTVL.

The chain is built from TRBV11-2 and TRBJ2-7, with D hard to call. The CDR3 consists of 15 residues. Per germline, CDR1 SGHAT and CDR2 FQNNGV. V was pared by 6 bases and J by 3 bases, with 18 bases between. The CDR3 nucleotides read TGTGCCAGCAGTGGCCATTACGGACGGAGCTACGAGCAGTACTTC. This translates into CASSGHYGRSYEQYF.

This clone appeared a few times. The genes are TRBV2 and TRBJ2-5; perhaps TRBD2 as D (6 bases). Germline V gives CDR1 SNHLY, CDR2 FYNNEI. The CDR3 loop spans 15 amino acids. The V gene lost 6 bases and the J gene lost 1 base, with 15 bases spanning the gap. The CDR3 DNA sequence: TGTGCCAGCAGGGGGGGATTACTAACCCAAGAGACCCAGTACTTC. Translated: CASRGGLLTQETQYF.

The V call is TRBV9, the J call TRBJ2-5; D might be TRBD1 (5 bases). Trimming left V 4 bases short and J 5 bases short, with 18 bases between. The V gene's germline CDR1 is SGDLS and CDR2 YYNGEE. This CDR3 comprises 15 residues. The CDR3 DNA follows: TGTGCCAGCAGCCTAGAAGGTTCAGGGTACGAGACCCAGTACTTC. Translation gives CASSLEGSGYETQYF. The entire variable domain, with the rest obtained from reference TRBV9 and TRBJ2-5, is as follows: DSGVTQTPKHLITATGQRVTLRCSPRSGDLSVYWYQQSLDQGLQFLIQYYNGEERAKGNILERFSAQQFPDLHSELNLSSLELGDSALYFCASSLEGSGYETQYFGPGTRLLVL.

The genes are TRBV7-9 and TRBJ2-2; no firm D call. This CDR3 is built from 14 residues. V shed 4 bases and J shed 4 bases, with 10 bases lying between them. The germline CDR1 and CDR2 sequences are SEHNR and FQNEAQ (reference sequence). CDR3 protein: CASSSPPVTGELFF. CDR3 sequence (DNA): TGTGCCAGCAGCTCCCCCCCCGTCACCGGGGAGCTGTTTTTT.

This sequence joins TRBV9 and TRBJ2-7, with D possibly called TRBD1 or TRBD2 (6 bases each). The V end was cut by 4 bases, the J end by 6 bases, with 26 bases between. CDR1 SGDLS and CDR2 YYNGEE come from the germline V gene. The CDR3 totals 17 residues. The CDR3 reads CASSPRLGGTKGGEQYF. Written as DNA, the CDR3 is TGTGCCAGCAGCCCCCGTTTAGGGGGTACCAAGGGGGGCGAGCAGTACTTC.

In this sample, this clone turned up once. The V gene is TRBV9, the J gene TRBJ2-1, with TRBD2 identical over 14 bases. This CDR3 comprises 17 residues. Germline trimming cut 4 bases from V and 4 bases from J; bases unmatched to any gene: 7. Germline loops: CDR1 SGDLS, CDR2 YYNGEE. The CDR3 region is CASSSTSGRAGYNEQFF. The CDR3 nucleotides read TGTGCCAGCAGCTCGACTAGCGGGAGGGCCGGGTACAATGAGCAGTTCTTC.

The rearrangement joins TRBV2 to TRBJ2-7; 10 positions agree with TRBD2. The CDR3 length is 15 residues. V was clipped by 1 base and J by 6 bases; unmatched bases: 6. From germline, CDR1 is SNHLY and CDR2 FYNNEI. The CDR3 coding sequence is TGTGCCAGCAGTGAAGAAGCGGGAGGGTTTGGCGAGCAGTACTTC. Protein product: CASSEEAGGFGEQYF.

The chain uses TRBV5-1 and TRBJ2-5; a possible D gene is TRBD2 (5 bases). This CDR3 has 17 residues. Trimming took off 3 bases at V and 1 base at J, with 19 bases between the two ends. Per the germline V gene, CDR1 is SGHRS and CDR2 is YFSETQ. CDR3: CASSSPATSLGQETQYF. Written as DNA, the CDR3 is TGCGCCAGCAGCTCGCCCGCCACTAGTTTGGGCCAAGAGACCCAGTACTTC.

The chain is built from TRBV4-2 and TRBJ2-2, with D uncertain. The germline V and J ends were trimmed by 5 bases and 9 bases, with 10 bases remaining between them. The CDR3 runs to 12 residues. Germline V CDR1 and CDR2: LGHNA, YNFKEQ. The CDR3 DNA is TGTGCCAGCAGCTTAGGCGGCAGGGAGCTGTTTTTT. Its protein product is CASSLGGRELFF.

The chain uses TRBV5-4 and TRBJ1-1; tentatively, D is TRBD1 (6 bases). The CDR3 runs to 15 residues. Germline V gene data show CDR1 as SGHNT and CDR2 as YYREEE (reference sequence). V gave up 4 bases and J gave up 0 bases, with 13 bases separating them. CDR3 DNA sequence: TGTGCCAGCAGCACTACAGGGATCATGAACACTGAAGCTTTCTTT. Translation: CASSTTGIMNTEAFF. Variable domain in full (rest from reference TRBV5-4 and TRBJ1-1): ETGVTQSPTHLIKTRGQQVTLRCSSQSGHNTVSWYQQALGQGPQFIFQYYREEENGRGNFPPRFSGLQFPNYSSELNVNALELDDSALYLCASSTTGIMNTEAFFGQGTRLTVV.

The rearrangement joins TRBV15 to TRBJ1-4, with D possibly being TRBD1 (5 bases). The CDR3 is 17 amino acids. The germline gives CDR1 LNHNV, CDR2 YYDKDF (reference sequence). V gave up 1 base and J gave up 7 bases, with 19 bases separating them. The CDR3 is CATSRVFSGGVGEKLFF. Written as DNA, the CDR3 is TGTGCCACCAGCAGAGTATTTTCGGGAGGGGTAGGTGAAAAACTGTTTTTT.

The chain combines TRBV25-1 with TRBJ2-3; no clear D gene. V lost 0 bases, J lost 2 bases, and 6 bases lay in between. The CDR3 contains 14 residues. The germline V gene encodes CDR1 MGHDK and CDR2 SYGVNS. Here the CDR3 reads CASSEYSLTDTQYF. Here the CDR3 DNA reads TGTGCCAGCAGTGAATATTCTCTCACAGATACGCAGTATTTT.

This clone showed up many times. The rearrangement joins TRBV4-2 to TRBJ2-3; TRBD2 matches at 13 bases. This CDR3 spans 19 amino acids. After removal of 1 base from V and 4 bases from J, the junction contained 11 bases not matched to a gene. The germline gives CDR1 LGHNA, CDR2 YNFKEQ. The chain's CDR3 is CASSQVSTSGGGWADTQYF. CDR3 in DNA: TGTGCCAGCAGCCAAGTCTCAACTAGCGGGGGGGGTTGGGCAGATACGCAGTATTTT.

On this clone: Being one base from a much bigger clone, this may be a read error. The rearrangement links TRBV7-9 to TRBJ1-1; D unclear. Trimming took 3 bases from V and 3 from J, leaving 8 bases between them. The CDR3 has 13 residues. Germline CDR1 SEHNR, CDR2 FQNEAQ (reference sequence). The CDR3 spells CASSFREYTEAFF. CDR3 nucleotides: TGTGCCAGCAGCTTTAGGGAGTACACTGAAGCTTTCTTT.

The chain uses TRBV10-3 and TRBJ2-3; unclear D gene. Trimming took off 11 bases at V and 0 bases at J, with 6 bases between the two ends. Germline V gives CDR1 ENHRY, CDR2 SYGVKD. CDR3 length: 11 residues. CDR3 sequence reads: CAVSSTDTQYF. The DNA of the CDR3 is TGTGCCGTGTCTAGCACAGATACGCAGTATTTT.

This sequence joins TRBV9 and TRBJ1-3; D is ambiguous. V was pared by 0 bases and J by 2 bases, with 12 bases between. The CDR3 covers 16 residues. CDR1 is SGDLS, CDR2 YYNGEE, per germline. CDR3 sequence (DNA): TGTGCCAGCAGCGTAGGCCCCCCGGTAACTGGAAACACCATATATTTT. Protein product: CASSVGPPVTGNTIYF.

V and J are TRBV6-6 and TRBJ2-7, with 10 positions matching TRBD1. V was pared by 6 bases and J by 2 bases, with 7 bases of the junction left unmatched. This CDR3 comprises 15 residues. Germline V gene lookup returns CDR1 MNHNY and CDR2 SVGAGI (reference sequence). CDR3 nucleotide sequence: TGTGCCAGCAGGACCGGGACAGGGGTTCCCTACGAGCAGTACTTC. This translates into CASRTGTGVPYEQYF.

This clone has at least ten counts. The gene calls are TRBV30 and TRBJ2-3; tentative D call: TRBD1 (6 bases). Trimming removed 1 base at V and 0 bases at J, with 17 bases between. Germline loops: CDR1 GTSNPN, CDR2 SVGIG (reference sequence). The CDR3 spans 17 residues. CDR3 sequence (DNA): TGTGCCTGGAGTGCAACAGGGCGACCTTCCAGCACAGATACGCAGTATTTT. This encodes CAWSATGRPSSTDTQYF.

In its sample, this clone was seen a few times. The J gene is TRBJ2-1, the V gene TRBV6-1; TRBD2 agrees at 11 bases. The CDR3 length is 15 residues. V trimming: 8 bases; J trimming: 8 bases; junction bases outside the gene matches: 11. CDR1 and CDR2 (germline): MNHNS, SASEGT. Here the CDR3 reads CASGGLAEHGHEQFF. The CDR3 DNA follows: TGTGCCAGCGGGGGACTAGCGGAACACGGCCATGAGCAGTTCTTC.